A single sample is the source of the 31 T cell receptor beta chains below, sequenced in a study of cytotoxic CD8 clonotypes in ibrutinib-treated CLL. Generated by immunoSEQ multiplex PCR, the TCRdb table keeps only in-frame clones and is missing some. Of 110,000 to 150,000 clones listed, 91% are singletons. The source was PBMCs, collected after 12 months of ibrutinib treatment. All receptors come from a human donor with chronic lymphocytic leukemia.

The sample holds a few counts of this clone. The chain has TRBV28 and TRBJ1-2, with D perhaps matching TRBD1 (5 bases). In germline, CDR1 is MDHEN, CDR2 SYDVKM. Trimming cost V 6 bases and J 8 bases, with 13 bases left between them. The CDR3 extends over 12 amino acids. CDR3 bases: TGTGCCAGCAGGGACACCATGGAAGGCTACACCTTC. Its translation is CASRDTMEGYTF.

This rearrangement joins TRBV7-2 to TRBJ2-3; D unclear. Germline V gene lookup returns CDR1 SGHTA and CDR2 FQGNSA. This CDR3 contains 14 residues. V was trimmed by 1 base and J by 4 bases, leaving 9 bases between them. In nucleotides, the CDR3 is TGTGCCAGCAGCTTAGGGAGTTTGGCAGATACGCAGTATTTT. Translated, it gives CASSLGSLADTQYF.

V usage is TRBV7-8 and J usage is TRBJ2-1; tentatively, D is TRBD2 (6 bases). Germline V CDR1 and CDR2: SGHVS, FQNEAQ. The ends were cut back, 4 bases at V and 5 bases at J, with 15 bases in the middle. This CDR3 is 15 amino acids long. The CDR3 nucleotides are TGTGCCAGCAGCTGGGTGGGAGGTGATGACAATGAGCAGTTCTTC. It specifies CASSWVGGDDNEQFF.

V and J are TRBV11-2 and TRBJ2-7; D not certain. From germline, CDR1 is SGHAT and CDR2 FQNNGV. Trimming cost V 5 bases and J 4 bases, with 15 bases left between them. This CDR3 spans 14 amino acids. This CDR3 reads CASSPDPTGYEQYF. The CDR3 DNA reads as TGTGCCAGCAGCCCAGACCCCACCGGATACGAGCAGTACTTC. The full variable domain, in which reference TRBV11-2 and TRBJ2-7 provide the parts outside the CDR3, is EAGVAQSPRYKIIEKRQSVAFWCNPISGHATLYWYQQILGQGPKLLIQFQNNGVVDDSQLPKDRFSAERLKGVDSTLKIQPAKLEDSAVYLCASSPDPTGYEQYFGPGTRLTVT.

V gene TRBV14 combines with J gene TRBJ1-4; D gene ambiguous. In germline, CDR1 is SGHDN, CDR2 FVKESK. This CDR3 has 14 residues. Between the trimmed V and J ends, which lost 0 bases and 8 bases, there was a span of 10 bases. The CDR3 coding sequence is TGTGCCAGCAGCCAAGATGGTCTGGGGGAAAAACTGTTTTTT. Translating gives CASSQDGLGEKLFF.

The chain has TRBV28 and TRBJ2-4, with 7 positions matching TRBD2. The germline CDR1 and CDR2 sequences are MDHEN and SYDVKM. There are 12 residues in the CDR3. The junction had 3 bases not matched to a gene; V was cut back by 4 bases and J by 9 bases. CDR3 nucleotides: TGTGCCAGCAGTTCGGGGACTACCATTCAGTACTTC. It is translated as CASSSGTTIQYF. Filled out from reference TRBV28 and TRBJ2-4, the complete variable domain reads DVKVTQSSRYLVKRTGEKVFLECVQDMDHENMFWYRQDPGLGLRLIYFSYDVKMKEKGDIPEGYSVSREKKERFSLILESASTNQTSMYLCASSSGTTIQYFGAGTRLSVL.

The rearrangement links TRBV9 to TRBJ2-3; D remains ambiguous. V lost 8 bases to trimming and J lost 0 bases, with 22 bases between them. The germline V gene has CDR1 SGDLS and CDR2 YYNGEE. The CDR3 covers 17 residues. The CDR3 here is CASSPAPYGQSTDTQYF. Here the CDR3 DNA reads TGTGCCAGTTCCCCTGCCCCTTACGGGCAGAGCACAGATACGCAGTATTTT.

This chain connects TRBV29-1 to TRBJ2-2; a possible D gene is TRBD1 (6 bases). Germline V gene data show CDR1 as SQVTM and CDR2 as ANQGSEA. This CDR3 region has 15 residues. V shed 3 bases and J shed 8 bases, with 19 bases lying between them. The CDR3, as DNA: TGCAGCGTTGACACAGGGAAAATCGCAAGTGGGGAGCTGTTTTTT. Protein sequence: CSVDTGKIASGELFF.

The chain carries TRBV10-2 and TRBJ2-3; 7 bases map to TRBD1. The CDR3 extends over 15 amino acids. V lost 7 bases, J lost 0 bases, and 7 bases stayed unmatched. The germline V gene has CDR1 WSHSY and CDR2 SAAADI. CDR3 sequence reads: CASMDDRASTDTQYF. The CDR3 DNA is TGCGCCAGCATGGACGACAGGGCTAGCACAGATACGCAGTATTTT.

The chain uses TRBV7-9 and TRBJ2-3; the D gene is possibly TRBD2 (6 bases). The CDR3 totals 14 residues. Germline CDR1 is SEHNR and CDR2 is FQNEAQ (reference sequence). V was shortened by 8 bases and J by 0 bases, with 12 bases between the two germline ends. The CDR3 protein is CASYDGGSTDTQYF. As DNA, the CDR3 is TGTGCCAGCTACGACGGGGGTAGCACAGATACGCAGTATTTT.

The V and J genes are TRBV11-3 and TRBJ2-1, with D possibly matching TRBD2 (5 bases). CDR1 and CDR2 from the germline V gene are SGHNT and YENEEA. The CDR3 spans 13 residues. Trimming shortened V by 4 bases and J by 3 bases, and 7 bases separated the two germline ends. CDR3 bases: TGTGCCAGCAGCTCAACTAGCTACAATGAGCAGTTCTTC. Residues: CASSSTSYNEQFF.

The rearrangement links TRBV19 to TRBJ2-2; the D is unclear. The V gene lost 8 bases and the J gene lost 6 bases, with 4 bases spanning the gap. This CDR3 region has 10 residues. Germline V gives CDR1 LNHDA, CDR2 SQIVND (reference sequence). CDR3 in amino acids: CASQSGELFF. The CDR3 bases are TGTGCCAGTCAGTCCGGGGAGCTGTTTTTT.

The V and J genes are TRBV20-1 and TRBJ2-3; D unclear. Germline V CDR1 and CDR2: DFQATT, SNEGSKA (reference sequence). CDR3 length: 10 amino acids. V lost 3 bases and J lost 8, with 6 bases in between. CDR3: CSASLATQYF. The CDR3 DNA is TGCAGTGCTAGTCTTGCTACGCAGTATTTT.

This clone is a singleton in its sample. The rearrangement joins TRBV7-9 to TRBJ1-4; possibly TRBD1 for D (5 bases). The CDR3 extends over 13 amino acids. V shed 2 bases and J shed 8 bases, with 9 bases lying between them. The germline gives CDR1 SEHNR, CDR2 FQNEAQ (reference sequence). The CDR3 DNA reads as TGTGCCAGCAGCTTATCCGGGGGAGAAAAACTGTTTTTT. Protein sequence: CASSLSGGEKLFF.

The chain employs TRBV4-3 and TRBJ2-3; D remains ambiguous. The germline gives CDR1 LGHNA, CDR2 YSLEER. Trimming cost V 0 bases and J 0 bases, with 1 base left between them. There are 13 residues in the CDR3. For the CDR3, the DNA is TGCGCCAGCAGCCAAGATAGCACAGATACGCAGTATTTT. Translated, it gives CASSQDSTDTQYF.

This chain uses TRBV6-5 with TRBJ2-1; 11 bases agree with TRBD2. The germline V gene encodes CDR1 MNHEY and CDR2 SVGAGI. The trim removed 6 bases at V and 6 bases at J, leaving 7 bases unmatched. The CDR3 sequence is 15 residues long. In nucleotides, the CDR3 is TGTGCCAGCAGGCTAGCGGGAGGCCCGGCCAATGAGCAGTTCTTC. Protein sequence: CASRLAGGPANEQFF.

V usage is TRBV5-4 and J usage is TRBJ2-7; either TRBD1 or TRBD2 may supply D (5 bases each). Germline CDR1 reads SGHNT; CDR2 reads YYREEE (reference sequence). Trimming removed 3 bases at V and 5 bases at J, with 9 bases between. This CDR3 is 12 amino acids long. The CDR3 coding sequence is TGTGCCAGCAGCTGGGGGAAGAACGAGCAGTACTTC. Residues: CASSWGKNEQYF. Drawing the rest from reference TRBV5-4 and TRBJ2-7, the complete variable domain is ETGVTQSPTHLIKTRGQQVTLRCSSQSGHNTVSWYQQALGQGPQFIFQYYREEENGRGNFPPRFSGLQFPNYSSELNVNALELDDSALYLCASSWGKNEQYFGPGTRLTVT.

The chain has TRBV27 and TRBJ1-2; TRBD1 agrees at 7 bases. The CDR3 extends over 14 amino acids. Trimming took 5 bases from V and 3 from J; bases not matched to a gene: 6. Per the germline V gene, CDR1 is MNHEY and CDR2 is SMNVEV (reference sequence). This CDR3 is CASSPEGADYGYTF. The DNA for the CDR3 is TGTGCCAGCAGTCCCGAGGGGGCGGACTATGGCTACACCTTC.

This rearrangement joins TRBV21-1 to TRBJ1-5. TRBV21-1 is noted as a pseudogene. This CDR3 contains 15 residues. CDR3 DNA: TGTGCCAGCATCCCCCCCGGCAGTAGCAATCAGCCCCAGCATTTT. Translated: CASIPPGSSNQPQHF.

This chain uses TRBV6-1 with TRBJ1-1, with a weak D call TRBD1 (6 bases). Trimming pared 9 bases from V and 1 base from J, leaving 12 bases between. Per germline, CDR1 MNHNS and CDR2 SASEGT. This CDR3 contains 13 residues. The CDR3 bases are TGTGCCAGTTCAACCAGGGGGAACACTGAAGCTTTCTTT. Its protein product is CASSTRGNTEAFF.

The J gene is TRBJ2-2, the V gene TRBV30, with TRBD2 matching 7 bases. The V and J ends lost 0 bases and 4 bases, in that order; junction bases with no gene match: 2. This CDR3 contains 14 residues. The germline V gene has CDR1 GTSNPN and CDR2 SVGIG (reference sequence). The CDR3 reads CAWSVWGGTGELFF. CDR3 bases: TGTGCCTGGAGTGTGTGGGGGGGCACCGGGGAGCTGTTTTTT.

J is TRBJ2-3 and V is TRBV10-3; 7 positions match TRBD1. The CDR3 totals 14 residues. V was clipped by 6 bases and J by 3 bases; unmatched bases: 6. Germline CDR1 is ENHRY and CDR2 is SYGVKD. The CDR3 spells CAISPGGPTDTQYF. The CDR3 DNA is TGTGCCATCAGCCCAGGGGGACCTACAGATACGCAGTATTTT.

This sequence joins TRBV19 and TRBJ1-1; 9 bases are a match to TRBD1. Unmatched junction bases numbered 10, after V lost 3 bases and J lost 5 bases. The CDR3 is 16 residues long. Germline loops: CDR1 LNHDA, CDR2 SQIVND (reference sequence). The CDR3 coding sequence is TGTGCCAGTAGTATTTCAGGGACAGGGAAAATTACTGAAGCTTTCTTT. It is translated as CASSISGTGKITEAFF.

This clone was seen a single time. The chain joins TRBV9 to TRBJ1-1; no clear D. Germline CDR1 and CDR2: SGDLS and YYNGEE. V lost 3 bases and J lost 3, with 9 bases in between. This CDR3 comprises 13 residues. CDR3: CASSEGPDTEAFF. CDR3 sequence (DNA): TGTGCCAGCAGCGAGGGCCCCGACACTGAAGCTTTCTTT. Filled out from reference TRBV9 and TRBJ1-1, the complete variable domain reads DSGVTQTPKHLITATGQRVTLRCSPRSGDLSVYWYQQSLDQGLQFLIQYYNGEERAKGNILERFSAQQFPDLHSELNLSSLELGDSALYFCASSEGPDTEAFFGQGTRLTVV.

This sequence joins TRBV9 and TRBJ1-4, with TRBD1 matching over 7 bases. Germline V gene data show CDR1 as SGDLS and CDR2 as YYNGEE. Unmatched junction bases numbered 4, after V lost 2 bases and J lost 6 bases. This CDR3 is 14 amino acids long. The CDR3 DNA is TGTGCCAGCAGCGTCAGGGGGGAAGATGAAAAACTGTTTTTT. Its translation: CASSVRGEDEKLFF.

The chain employs TRBV27 and TRBJ1-5; no clear D. Trimming stripped 6 bases from V and 5 bases from J, with 17 bases between. There are 15 residues in the CDR3. Germline loops: CDR1 MNHEY, CDR2 SMNVEV (reference sequence). DNA of the CDR3: TGTGCCAGCAGCCCATCCGGGTGGGGAGATCAGCCCCAGCATTTT. Its translation: CASSPSGWGDQPQHF.

The chain joins TRBV6-5 to TRBJ1-1, with D possibly being TRBD1 (5 bases). This CDR3 has 15 residues. CDR1 MNHEY and CDR2 SVGAGI come from the germline V gene. The ends were cut back, 0 bases at V and 1 base at J, with 9 bases in the middle. The CDR3 loop is CASSYSDNPNTEAFF. CDR3 nucleotides: TGTGCCAGCAGTTACTCGGACAACCCGAACACTGAAGCTTTCTTT.

The chain uses TRBV5-6 and TRBJ1-1, with D uncertain. CDR1 is SGHDT, CDR2 YYEEEE, per germline. CDR3 length: 13 residues. Between the trimmed V and J ends, which lost 1 base and 0 bases, there was a span of 4 bases. This CDR3 is CASSLMMNTEAFF. For the CDR3, the DNA is TGTGCCAGCAGCTTGATGATGAACACTGAAGCTTTCTTT.

The chain combines TRBV7-6 with TRBJ1-5, with TRBD1 as a possible D gene (5 bases). Germline V gene sequence: CDR1 SGHVS, CDR2 FNYEAQ. Trimming stripped 7 bases from V and 6 bases from J, with 19 bases between. This CDR3 has 15 amino acids. CDR3 protein: CASTLWGGRGQPQHF. The CDR3 nucleotides read TGTGCCAGCACTTTATGGGGGGGTCGGGGTCAGCCCCAGCATTTT.

The chain uses TRBV5-1 and TRBJ2-7; 9 bases agree with TRBD1. The length of the CDR3 is 14 residues. The germline V gene encodes CDR1 SGHRS and CDR2 YFSETQ. V shed 4 bases, J shed 4 bases, and the junction held 6 bases outside the gene matches. The chain's CDR3 is CASSAGTGQYEQYF. In DNA form, the CDR3 reads TGCGCCAGCAGCGCTGGGACAGGGCAATACGAGCAGTACTTC.

The gene calls are TRBV2 and TRBJ2-1, with 10 bases lining up with TRBD2. The V and J ends lost 5 bases and 7 bases, in that order; junction bases with no gene match: 11. This CDR3 is 16 amino acids long. Germline CDR1 is SNHLY and CDR2 is FYNNEI. This chain's CDR3 is CASSSRPGTSANEQFF. CDR3 nucleotides: TGTGCCAGCAGTTCCCGACCCGGGACTAGCGCGAATGAGCAGTTCTTC.